The T cell receptor (beta chain) under discussion was sequenced for a study of OX40 agonist ivuxolimab in advanced cancers. TCRdb's copy holds only in-frame clones and misses some; the assay was immunoSEQ multiplex PCR. Of about 58,000 clones listed, 88% are singletons. This CDR3 has 15 residues. With 5 bases removed from V and 0 bases from J, the gap between germline ends came to 14 bases. Per germline, CDR1 MNHEY and CDR2 SMNVEV (reference sequence). This clone was counted a few times. This TCR was recovered from an adult with an advanced solid tumor such as melanoma, head and neck, liver or kidney cancer. The chain couples TRBV27 to TRBJ2-7; D gene uncertain. This specimen was CD4+ or CD8+ T cells sorted from blood, taken in a trial of the OX40 agonist ivuxolimab. The CDR3: CASSRRQPSSYEQYF. CDR3 nucleotides: TGTGCCAGCAGTAGAAGACAACCGAGCTCCTACGAGCAGTACTTC.